This TCR beta chain is drawn from a study of shared clonotypes between healthy human individuals. The run depth of the assay was deep. Produced via immunoSEQ multiplex PCR; TCRdb's table is partial and in-frame only. The sample records about 2 million clones, about 95% being singletons. Study-wide findings and caveats: Sequencing depth was expected to influence donor clonotype sharing. Non-shared clonotypes displayed generation probabilities falling below those of clonotypes present in all four donors.

A word on this clone: Its antigen is as yet unknown.

The V and J ends lost 4 bases and 3 bases, in that order; junction bases with no gene match: 15. The V gene's germline CDR1 is LNHDA and CDR2 SQIVND (reference sequence). The CDR3 is 18 residues long. CD45RO-negative, CCR7-positively selected cells formed the naive CD8 fraction, excluding terminally differentiated effector memory CD45RA+ cells. The sequence came from a man younger than 30 in good health. Sequences were obtained from naive CD8+ T cells sorted from blood. This chain links TRBV19 with TRBJ2-3; 8 positions match TRBD2. In nucleotides, the CDR3 is TGTGCCAGTAGTACCCCGGAAGCCTCGGGAGGGTCGACAGATACGCAGTATTTT. Amino acids: CASSTPEASGGSTDTQYF. The full variable domain, in which reference TRBV19 and TRBJ2-3 provide the parts outside the CDR3, is DGGITQSPKYLFRKEGQNVTLSCEQNLNHDAMYWYRQDPGQGLRLIYYSQIVNDFQKGDIAEGYSVSREKKESFPLTVTSAQKNPTAFYLCASSTPEASGGSTDTQYFGPGTRLTVL.